The present TCR beta chain was sequenced within a study of metastatic and nonmetastatic thyroid tumors. Study outcomes and limitations: Benign nodules reportedly had significantly lower TCR beta diversity than malignant thyroid tumors in blood and tumor.

No treatment had been given to any patient before thyroid surgery. This clone was counted many times. The antigen remains unidentified. The CDR3 extends over 16 amino acids. V lost 4 bases and J lost 5, with 20 bases in between. Per the germline V gene, CDR1 is LGHNA and CDR2 is YNFKEQ. In the authors' workflow: Building a distant-metastasis classifier for papillary thyroid cancer drew on CDR3 differences across clinicopathological groups. TCRdb re-clonotyped the PCR reads via MiXCR. None of the V and J calls come from the authors' own analysis; TCRdb made them. The repertoire holds tens of thousands of clones, roughly a sixth seen once, with roughly 12% in the top ten.

The TCR comes from a male donor with papillary thyroid cancer or a benign thyroid nodule (not recorded which). Some clones in this sample may be carry-over from other donors' samples. V gene TRBV4-2 combines with J gene TRBJ1-1; D remains unclear. Sequenced input: blood. CDR3 region: CASSPTTDGIGTEAFF. In DNA, the CDR3 is TGTGCCAGCAGCCCTACGACGGATGGAATAGGTACTGAAGCTTTCTTT.